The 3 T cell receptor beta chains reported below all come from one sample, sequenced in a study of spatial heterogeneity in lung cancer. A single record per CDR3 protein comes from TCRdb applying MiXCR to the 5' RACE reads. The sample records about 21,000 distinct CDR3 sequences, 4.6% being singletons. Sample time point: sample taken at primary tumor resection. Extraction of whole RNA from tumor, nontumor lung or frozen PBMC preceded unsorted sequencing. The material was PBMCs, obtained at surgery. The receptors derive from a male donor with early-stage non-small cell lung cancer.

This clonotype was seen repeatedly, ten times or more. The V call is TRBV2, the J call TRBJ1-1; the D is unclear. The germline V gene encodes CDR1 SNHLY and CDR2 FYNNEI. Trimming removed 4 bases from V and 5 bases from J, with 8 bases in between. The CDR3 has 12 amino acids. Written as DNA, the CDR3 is TGTGCCAGCAGTGTCGCGTGGACTGAAGCTTTCTTT. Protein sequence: CASSVAWTEAFF. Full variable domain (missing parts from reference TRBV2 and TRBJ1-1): EPEVTQTPSHQVTQMGQEVILRCVPISNHLYFYWYRQILGQKVEFLVSFYNNEISEKSEIFDDQFSVERPDGSNFTLKIRSTKLEDSAMYFCASSVAWTEAFFGQGTRLTVV.

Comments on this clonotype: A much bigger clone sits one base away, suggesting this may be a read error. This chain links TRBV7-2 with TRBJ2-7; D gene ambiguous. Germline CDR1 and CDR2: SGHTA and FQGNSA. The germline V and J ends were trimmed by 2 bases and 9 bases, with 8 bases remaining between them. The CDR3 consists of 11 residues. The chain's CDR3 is CASSLTERQYF. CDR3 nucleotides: TGTGCCAGCAGCTTAACAGAGCGGCAGTACTTC.

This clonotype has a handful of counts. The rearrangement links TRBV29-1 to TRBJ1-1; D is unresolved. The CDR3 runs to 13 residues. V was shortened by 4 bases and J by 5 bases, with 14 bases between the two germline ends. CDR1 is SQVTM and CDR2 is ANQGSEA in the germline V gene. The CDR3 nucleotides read TGCAGCGTTGTAGGCGGGCCCGGGACTGAAGCTTTCTTT. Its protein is CSVVGGPGTEAFF.